This passage covers 31 T cell receptor beta chains from one sample sequenced in a study of blood T cell repertoires in COVID-19. Assay used: immunoSEQ multiplex PCR; TCRdb lists only in-frame clones, some missing. The data hold around 480,000 clones, with around 87% observed a single time. The sample consisted of PBMCs or T cells enriched from blood (not recorded which). The receptors were gathered from a woman between 18 and 29 years old who had recovered from COVID-19.

This chain links TRBV7-8 with TRBJ1-1; possibly TRBD1 for D (6 bases). Germline lookup yields CDR1 SGHVS and CDR2 FQNEAQ. The CDR3 sequence is 14 residues long. V lost 5 bases and J lost 5, with 15 bases in between. The CDR3 here is CASSTSGEGTEAFF. The DNA of the CDR3 is TGTGCCAGCAGCACTTCAGGGGAGGGGACTGAAGCTTTCTTT.

The chain couples TRBV3-1 (or the pseudogene TRBV3-2) to TRBJ2-5; D call uncertain. The CDR3 is 14 amino acids. Germline V gives CDR1 LGHDT, CDR2 YNNKEL (reference sequence). The V gene lost 4 bases and the J gene lost 1 base, with 10 bases spanning the gap. The CDR3 region has the DNA TGTGCCAGCAGCCCGCCCTACTTCCAAGAGACCCAGTACTTC. Its translation is CASSPPYFQETQYF.

This clone appeared once. Other DNA sequences in this specimen translate into the identical CDR3. This chain connects TRBV5-4 to TRBJ1-1, with no clear D. CDR3 length: 14 amino acids. Germline CDR1 SGHNT, CDR2 YYREEE (reference sequence). Trimming took off 4 bases at V and 2 bases at J, with 12 bases between the two ends. The CDR3 nucleotides read TGTGCCAGCAGCCTTGAGGCTGGAAACACTGAAGCTTTCTTT. Residues: CASSLEAGNTEAFF.

The gene calls are TRBV28 and TRBJ1-2; D call uncertain. The V gene lost 6 bases and the J gene lost 4 bases, with 18 bases spanning the gap. Per germline, CDR1 MDHEN and CDR2 SYDVKM. The CDR3 totals 15 residues. CDR3: CASRSPARSSYGYTF. CDR3 bases: TGTGCCAGCAGGTCACCAGCCAGGTCGAGCTATGGCTACACCTTC.

The chain employs TRBV2 and TRBJ1-6; no clear D gene. CDR3 size: 12 residues. CDR1 SNHLY and CDR2 FYNNEI come from the germline V gene. Trimming stripped 10 bases from V and 7 bases from J, with 11 bases between. The CDR3 region is CATQAGNSPLHF. CDR3 bases: TGTGCCACCCAGGCAGGCAATTCACCCCTCCACTTT.

This chain joins TRBV19 and TRBJ2-6, with D possibly matching TRBD1 (6 bases). The CDR3 spans 16 residues. Trimming stripped 8 bases from V and 2 bases from J, with 16 bases between. The germline gives CDR1 LNHDA, CDR2 SQIVND (reference sequence). The DNA for the CDR3 is TGTGCCAGTCTATACTCAGGGGAAGCTGGGGCCAACGTCCTGACTTTC. It encodes CASLYSGEAGANVLTF.

This clone has a single count. This rearrangement joins TRBV5-1 to TRBJ2-5, with TRBD1 identical over 8 bases. The CDR3 totals 15 residues. Germline V gene sequence: CDR1 SGHRS, CDR2 YFSETQ. Trimming at V came to 4 bases and at J to 3 bases, leaving 8 bases not matched to a gene. The CDR3 here is CASSIRTGFEETQYF. The DNA for the CDR3 is TGCGCCAGCAGCATCAGGACAGGGTTCGAAGAGACCCAGTACTTC.

The chain couples TRBV6-1 to TRBJ1-2, with D perhaps matching TRBD1 (6 bases). The CDR3 is 16 residues long. Trimming shortened V by 2 bases and J by 4 bases, and 17 bases separated the two germline ends. Germline lookup yields CDR1 MNHNS and CDR2 SASEGT. This chain's CDR3 is CASSESSLTGFYGYTF. The DNA for the CDR3 is TGTGCCAGCAGTGAATCCTCCCTCACAGGGTTCTATGGCTACACCTTC.

The V call is TRBV19, the J call TRBJ1-5; D is uncertain. Per the germline V gene, CDR1 is LNHDA and CDR2 is SQIVND (reference sequence). This CDR3 region has 15 residues. Trimming left V 8 bases short and J 6 bases short, with 20 bases between. CDR3 DNA sequence: TGTGCCAGTTCTCAACTATTCCTGACCGGTCAGCCCCAGCATTTT. Its translation: CASSQLFLTGQPQHF.

The rearrangement links TRBV10-2 to TRBJ1-1; weak D call: TRBD1 (6 bases). V lost 6 bases to trimming and J lost 0 bases, with 11 bases between them. Germline lookup yields CDR1 WSHSY and CDR2 SAAADI. This CDR3 has 14 amino acids. In DNA form, the CDR3 reads TGCGCCAGCAGCCTGGGGGGGCTGAACACTGAAGCTTTCTTT. This sequence encodes CASSLGGLNTEAFF.

The rearrangement joins TRBV16 to TRBJ2-1, with 7 bases lining up with TRBD2. The CDR3 runs to 16 residues. Germline V CDR1 and CDR2: KGHSY, FQNENV. V lost 2 bases, J lost 3 bases, and 7 bases stayed unmatched. CDR3 amino acids: CASSQGWRGNYNEQFF. In nucleotides, the CDR3 is TGTGCCAGCAGCCAAGGGTGGCGGGGGAACTACAATGAGCAGTTCTTC.

The chain employs TRBV19 and TRBJ1-1; D gene ambiguous. V lost 3 bases and J lost 8, with 10 bases in between. This CDR3 comprises 12 residues. Germline CDR1 LNHDA, CDR2 SQIVND (reference sequence). CDR3 sequence (DNA): TGTGCCAGTAGTATGTTAGCCGCGGAAGCTTTCTTT. Its translation is CASSMLAAEAFF.

The J gene is TRBJ2-3, the V gene TRBV29-1; weak D call: TRBD2 (5 bases). CDR1 and CDR2 (germline): SQVTM, ANQGSEA. The CDR3 runs to 13 residues. Trimming removed 0 bases at V and 9 bases at J, with 13 bases between. In DNA form, the CDR3 reads TGCAGCGTTGAAGAGGGCCGGAGGAGGACGCAGTATTTT. Amino acids: CSVEEGRRRTQYF.

The chain recombines TRBV5-5 with TRBJ2-7, with D perhaps TRBD1 (5 bases). CDR1 and CDR2 from the germline V gene are SGHKS and YYEKEE (reference sequence). This CDR3 has 14 amino acids. The germline V and J ends were trimmed by 1 base and 2 bases, with 10 bases remaining between them. In DNA, the CDR3 is TGTGCCAGCAGCTTGCGTCAGGGTCCCTACGAGCAGTACTTC. Translated, it gives CASSLRQGPYEQYF.

V is TRBV9 and J is TRBJ2-1; the D is unclear. The CDR3 loop spans 11 amino acids. Germline V lookup: CDR1 SGDLS, CDR2 YYNGEE. V gave up 4 bases and J gave up 10 bases, with 9 bases separating them. Here the CDR3 reads CASSHSQEQFF. The CDR3 DNA reads as TGTGCCAGCAGCCACTCTCAAGAGCAGTTCTTC.

The J gene is TRBJ2-5, the V gene TRBV2; 12 bases line up with TRBD2. The CDR3 covers 17 residues. V lost 6 bases and J lost 5; bases outside the gene matches: 13. Per germline, CDR1 SNHLY and CDR2 FYNNEI. CDR3 sequence: CASRPGLAGTRGETQYF. DNA of the CDR3: TGTGCCAGCAGACCAGGACTAGCGGGGACCCGGGGGGAGACCCAGTACTTC.

The V call is TRBV7-9, the J call TRBJ1-1, with TRBD1 matching 10 bases. The V segment lost 1 base and the J segment 4 bases; nucleotides outside the gene matches: 6. The CDR3 has 16 residues. Germline values: CDR1 SEHNR, CDR2 FQNEAQ (reference sequence). Here the CDR3 reads CASSLGWTGGSTEAFF. DNA for the CDR3: TGTGCCAGCAGCTTAGGGTGGACAGGGGGGTCCACTGAAGCTTTCTTT. The full variable domain, its missing parts supplied by reference TRBV7-9 and TRBJ1-1, is DTGVSQNPRHKITKRGQNVTFRCDPISEHNRLYWYRQTLGQGPEFLTYFQNEAQLEKSRLLSDRFSAERPKGSFSTLEIQRTEQGDSAMYLCASSLGWTGGSTEAFFGQGTRLTVV.

The genes are TRBV3-1 (or the pseudogene TRBV3-2) and TRBJ1-1; TRBD1 agrees at 7 bases. The CDR3 has 16 residues. The V gene's germline CDR1 is LGHDT and CDR2 YNNKEL (reference sequence). V trimming: 5 bases; J trimming: 6 bases; junction bases outside the gene matches: 15. The CDR3 sequence is CASSSRGRTGMAEAFF. CDR3 bases: TGTGCCAGCAGCTCCCGGGGGCGGACAGGAATGGCTGAAGCTTTCTTT.

The chain carries TRBV30 and TRBJ1-2, with D unresolved. Germline CDR1 and CDR2: GTSNPN and SVGIG (reference sequence). This CDR3 has 13 amino acids. The germline V and J ends were trimmed by 0 bases and 3 bases, with 8 bases remaining between them. The CDR3 DNA follows: TGTGCCTGGAGTGTCGGGGTTGACTATGGCTACACCTTC. As protein: CAWSVGVDYGYTF.

In the case of this clone: The same CDR3 also results from other DNA sequences found in this sample. CDR3 nucleotides: TGTGCCAGCAGCCGTACAGGGACCTATGGCTACACCTTC. Protein: CASSRTGTYGYTF. This chain connects TRBV12-3 or TRBV12-4 to TRBJ1-2; D is perhaps TRBD1 (6 bases). Trimming removed 6 bases from V and 4 bases from J, with 12 bases in between. CDR3 length: 13 residues.

The genes are TRBV13 and TRBJ2-3; TRBD2 matches at 12 bases. The CDR3 covers 19 residues. CDR1 PRHDT and CDR2 FYEKMQ come from the germline V gene (reference sequence). The V segment lost 4 bases and the J segment 4 bases; nucleotides outside the gene matches: 15. CDR3 loop: CASSSTEGLAGGRSDTQYF. CDR3 DNA: TGTGCCAGCAGCTCGACTGAGGGGCTAGCGGGGGGGCGGTCAGATACGCAGTATTTT.

DNA for the CDR3: TGCGCCAGCAGCCAATTATACGGTGAAAAACTGTTTTTT. It specifies CASSQLYGEKLFF. The chain is built from TRBV4-1 and TRBJ1-4; D gene unclear. This CDR3 has 13 amino acids. Trimming took off 2 bases at V and 7 bases at J, with 8 bases between the two ends. Germline CDR1 MGHRA, CDR2 YSYEKL.

The chain carries TRBV12-3 or TRBV12-4 and TRBJ2-1; D unresolved. Trimming removed 1 base at V and 9 bases at J, with 7 bases between. This CDR3 is built from 12 residues. Here the CDR3 reads CASSLGAFEQFF. In DNA, the CDR3 is TGTGCCAGCAGTTTAGGGGCCTTTGAGCAGTTCTTC.

The chain employs TRBV2 and TRBJ1-2, with a possible D match to TRBD1 (5 bases). V was trimmed by 6 bases and J by 6 bases, leaving 11 bases between them. The CDR3 length is 12 residues. Germline lookup yields CDR1 SNHLY and CDR2 FYNNEI. The DNA for the CDR3 is TGTGCCAGCAGAAAAGGGGTCGATGGCTACACCTTC. Its protein product is CASRKGVDGYTF.

The rearrangement links TRBV13 to TRBJ2-1, with D possibly TRBD2 on 5 matching bases. There are 15 residues in the CDR3. The germline V gene has CDR1 PRHDT and CDR2 FYEKMQ (reference sequence). V lost 6 bases, J lost 7 bases, and 19 bases lay in between. Here the CDR3 DNA reads TGTGCCAGCAGATCCCCCGGGGTCTCTAGAAATGAGCAGTTCTTC. Protein sequence: CASRSPGVSRNEQFF.

V is TRBV5-8 and J is TRBJ2-1; 8 nucleotides match TRBD2. The J segment lost 8 bases and the V segment lost 3 bases, leaving 13 bases of the junction unmatched. There are 16 residues in the CDR3. Germline V gene sequence: CDR1 SGHTS, CDR2 YDEGEE. The CDR3 nucleotides are TGTGCCAGCAGCTCGCCGGGGGCGGGGGGCCTCCATGAGCAGTTCTTC. Translating it yields CASSSPGAGGLHEQFF.

Only one count was recorded for this clone. The chain carries TRBV21-1 and TRBJ2-4; TRBD2 is the table's D call, not checked against the DNA. TRBV21-1 is assigned pseudogene status. The CDR3 is made up of 11 amino acids. This CDR3 reads CPPRSKNIQYF. The CDR3 coding sequence is TGTCCCCCCCGGTCCAAAAACATTCAGTACTTC.

This rearrangement joins TRBV15 to TRBJ1-5; no clear D gene. The germline gives CDR1 LNHNV, CDR2 YYDKDF (reference sequence). CDR3 length: 16 residues. The V end lost 5 bases, the J end lost 2 bases, and 16 bases lay between the germline ends. In DNA form, the CDR3 reads TGTGCCACCAGCCGCCCCGAGGGCTTCGGCAATCAGCCCCAGCATTTT. Translating gives CATSRPEGFGNQPQHF. Variable domain in full (rest from reference TRBV15 and TRBJ1-5): DAMVIQNPRYQVTQFGKPVTLSCSQTLNHNVMYWYQQKSSQAPKLLFHYYDKDFNNEADTPDNFQSRRPNTSFCFLDIRSPGLGDTAMYLCATSRPEGFGNQPQHFGDGTRLSIL.

This chain connects TRBV7-8 to TRBJ1-1; the match to TRBD1 covers 11 bases. Trimming cost V 5 bases and J 3 bases; bases outside gene matches: 2. CDR1 is SGHVS and CDR2 is FQNEAQ in the germline V gene. There are 14 residues in the CDR3. The CDR3 is CASSTGQGDTEAFF. CDR3 bases: TGTGCCAGCAGCACGGGACAGGGGGACACTGAAGCTTTCTTT. Using reference TRBV7-8 and TRBJ1-1 for the parts outside the CDR3, the full variable domain is GAGVSQSPRYKVAKRGQDVALRCDPISGHVSLFWYQQALGQGPEFLTYFQNEAQLDKSGLPSDRFFAERPEGSVSTLKIQRTQQEDSAVYLCASSTGQGDTEAFFGQGTRLTVV.

The chain combines TRBV4-1 with TRBJ1-1, with unresolved D. In germline, CDR1 is MGHRA, CDR2 YSYEKL. The V end lost 4 bases, the J end lost 1 base, and 19 bases lay between the germline ends. This CDR3 contains 17 residues. The CDR3 is CASSLSPTGGGNTEAFF. In DNA, the CDR3 is TGCGCCAGCAGCCTTAGCCCGACCGGCGGCGGGAACACTGAAGCTTTCTTT.

The CDR3 region is CASSPDRARQETQYF. The CDR3 coding sequence is TGTGCCAGCAGTCCTGACAGGGCCAGGCAAGAGACCCAGTACTTC. The chain uses TRBV2 and TRBJ2-5, with TRBD1 matching over 7 bases. CDR3 length: 15 residues. The trim removed 5 bases at V and 2 bases at J, leaving 8 bases unmatched. The germline gives CDR1 SNHLY, CDR2 FYNNEI.